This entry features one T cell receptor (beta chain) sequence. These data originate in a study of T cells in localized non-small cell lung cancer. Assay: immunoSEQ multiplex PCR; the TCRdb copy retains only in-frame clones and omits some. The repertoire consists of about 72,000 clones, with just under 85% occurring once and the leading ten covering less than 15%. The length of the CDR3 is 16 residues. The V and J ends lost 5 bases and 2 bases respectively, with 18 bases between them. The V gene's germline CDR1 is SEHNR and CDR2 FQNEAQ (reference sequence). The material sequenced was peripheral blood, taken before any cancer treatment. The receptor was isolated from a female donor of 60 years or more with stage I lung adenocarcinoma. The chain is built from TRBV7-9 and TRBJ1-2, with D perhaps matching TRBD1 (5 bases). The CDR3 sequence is CASSRLGGTLNYGYTF. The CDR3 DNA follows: TGTGCCAGCAGCCGGTTGGGGGGGACTCTAAACTATGGCTACACCTTC.